The entry that follows covers one T cell receptor beta chain sequence. The sample is drawn from a study of T cell responses to AZD1222 COVID-19 vaccine. Germline V lookup: CDR1 MNHEY, CDR2 SVGAGI. The CDR3 length is 14 residues. The V end lost 2 bases, the J end lost 1 base, and 7 bases lay between the germline ends. The method was immunoSEQ multiplex PCR; TCRdb's version includes in-frame clones alone and lacks a portion of them. The sample lists about 120,000 clones; approximately 84% were seen once. This clonotype was sampled from an adult in good health. The chain links TRBV6-5 to TRBJ2-3; maybe TRBD2 (5 bases). This material consisted of peripheral blood, taken on day 0 of AZD1222 vaccination. CDR3 protein: CASSYGRRTDTQYF. DNA of the CDR3: TGTGCCAGCAGTTACGGGAGACGCACAGATACGCAGTATTTT.